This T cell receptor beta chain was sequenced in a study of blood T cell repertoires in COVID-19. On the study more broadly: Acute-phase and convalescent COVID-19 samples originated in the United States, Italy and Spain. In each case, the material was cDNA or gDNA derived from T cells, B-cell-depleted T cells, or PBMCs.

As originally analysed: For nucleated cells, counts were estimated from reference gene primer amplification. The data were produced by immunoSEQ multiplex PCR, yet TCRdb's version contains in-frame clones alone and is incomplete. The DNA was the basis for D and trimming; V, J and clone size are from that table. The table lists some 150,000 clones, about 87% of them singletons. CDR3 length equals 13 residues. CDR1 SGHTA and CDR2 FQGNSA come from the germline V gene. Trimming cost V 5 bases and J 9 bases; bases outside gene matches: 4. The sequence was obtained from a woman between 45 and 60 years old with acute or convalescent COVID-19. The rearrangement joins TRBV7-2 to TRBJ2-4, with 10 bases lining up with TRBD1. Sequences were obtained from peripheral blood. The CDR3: CASSRQGATIQYF. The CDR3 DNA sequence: TGTGCCAGCAGCCGACAGGGGGCAACCATTCAGTACTTC.